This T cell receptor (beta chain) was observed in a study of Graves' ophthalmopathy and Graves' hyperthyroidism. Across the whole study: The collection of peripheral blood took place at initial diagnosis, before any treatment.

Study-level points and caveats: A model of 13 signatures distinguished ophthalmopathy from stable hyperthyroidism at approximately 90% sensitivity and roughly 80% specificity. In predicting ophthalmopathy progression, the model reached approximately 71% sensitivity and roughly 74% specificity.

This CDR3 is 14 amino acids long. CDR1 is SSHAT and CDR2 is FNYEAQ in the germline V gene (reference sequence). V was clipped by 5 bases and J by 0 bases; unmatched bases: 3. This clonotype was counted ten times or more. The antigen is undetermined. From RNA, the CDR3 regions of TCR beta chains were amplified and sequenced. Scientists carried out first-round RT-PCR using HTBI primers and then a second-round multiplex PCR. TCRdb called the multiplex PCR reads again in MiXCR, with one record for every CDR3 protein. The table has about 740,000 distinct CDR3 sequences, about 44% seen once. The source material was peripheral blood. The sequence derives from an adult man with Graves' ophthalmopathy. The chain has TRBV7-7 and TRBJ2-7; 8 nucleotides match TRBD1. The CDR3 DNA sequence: TGTGCCAGCAGCATCGGACAGGGCTCCTACGAGCAGTACTTC. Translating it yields CASSIGQGSYEQYF.